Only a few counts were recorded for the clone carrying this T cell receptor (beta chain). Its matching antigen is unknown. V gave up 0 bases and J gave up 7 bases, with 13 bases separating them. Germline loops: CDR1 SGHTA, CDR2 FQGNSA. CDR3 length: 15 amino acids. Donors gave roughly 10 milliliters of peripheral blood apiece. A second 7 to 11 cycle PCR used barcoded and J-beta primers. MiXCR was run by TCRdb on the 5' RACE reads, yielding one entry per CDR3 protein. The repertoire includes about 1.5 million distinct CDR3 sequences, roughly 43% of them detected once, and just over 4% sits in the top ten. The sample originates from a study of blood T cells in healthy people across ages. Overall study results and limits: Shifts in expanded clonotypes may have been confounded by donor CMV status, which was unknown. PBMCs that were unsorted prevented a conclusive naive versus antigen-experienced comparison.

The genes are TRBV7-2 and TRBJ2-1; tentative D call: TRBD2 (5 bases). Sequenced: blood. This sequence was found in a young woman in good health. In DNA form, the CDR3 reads TGTGCCAGCAGCTTAGCTCCGTACGGGGTGAATGAGCAGTTCTTC. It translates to CASSLAPYGVNEQFF.